This T cell receptor (beta chain) is drawn from a study of blood T cell repertoires in COVID-19 (dated by TCRdb to about 2020). Regarding the research as a whole: Samples covering the acute and convalescent phases of COVID-19 were provided by collaborators in the United States, Italy and Spain. Deeply sampled blood TCRbeta repertoires from subjects exposed to, actively infected with, or recovered from COVID-19 were included in the dataset. Where available, HLA class I and class II types were obtained from metadata supplied by the sample provider rather than from assay-based typing. The material from the prospective study consisted of cDNA or gDNA derived from T cells, B-cell-depleted T cells, or PBMCs. The repertoires were released in a freely available public database intended as a resource for research on the immune response to SARS-CoV-2. Samples came from the ongoing ImmuneRACE study (first 160 participants) plus 1,254 subjects from 6 global collaborators. Nearly every sample came with metadata listing a de-identified subject ID, COVID-19 status, age in years and sex.

The CDR3, from cysteine to phenylalanine, totals 14 residues. Kept here is only the CDR3 DNA, which spans 42 bases and is read in frame from base 1. Germline trimming: 4 bases from V, 8 bases from J; junction bases outside gene matches: 8. Based on the germline V gene, the CDR1 and CDR2 sequences are SGHTA and FQGNSA. This clone has a single count. Its binding antigen is unknown. Base qualities are not recorded, but no much larger clone differs from it by a single base. What the study reported, not specific to this receptor: The amount of clinical and demographic metadata varied by source and participant and was provided uncurated.

One collaborating source in Seattle enrolled patients during active infection and followed them longitudinally through the course of disease. Collaborating institutions collected whole blood in K2EDTA tubes following their own protocols. For TCRbeta analysis, collaborator samples were shipped as frozen whole blood, as isolated PBMCs, or as DNA extracted from either sample type. TCRbeta CDR3 regions were amplified from genomic DNA using the immunoSEQ Assay, a bias-controlled multiplex PCR. The study's own analysis went as follows. The number of nucleated cells in each sample was estimated by amplification of reference gene primers within the assay. To quantify the absolute abundance of each unique TCRbeta CDR3 rearrangement, sequence reads were collapsed and filtered. For each sample, productive Simpson clonality was calculated as the square root of Simpson's diversity index across productive rearrangements. Held by TCRdb, this immuneACCESS table contains in-frame sequences only and omits some clones. Under half of the omission traces to an unresolved V gene where checked; the cause of the rest is unknown. V and J calls and clone size are as listed in that table; D and trimming were resolved from the DNA. The sample table shows hundreds of thousands of clones, and around 92% are seen once. Clones ranked in the top ten supply around 3% of the sample.

The sequence came from a woman aged 25 to 39 with COVID-19, enrolled during active disease. The chain couples TRBV7-2 to TRBJ1-2, with 9 bases aligning to TRBD1. The sample was peripheral blood. The base sequence is TGTGCCAGCAGCTGGCGCACAGGGGGCCGGGGCTACACCTTC. It encodes CASSWRTGGRGYTF.